This T cell receptor (beta chain) originates from a study of blood T cell repertoires in COVID-19. Assignment of participants to cohorts was predicated upon participant-reported clinical history. Profiling relied on immunoSEQ multiplex PCR, and the TCRdb table lists in-frame clones only, not all of them. The sample lists over 200,000 clones, about 84% occurring once. Germline loops: CDR1 SGHTA, CDR2 FQGNSA. With 5 bases clipped from V and 3 bases from J, the junction kept 13 bases outside the gene matches. This CDR3 has 16 residues. Source material: PBMCs or T cells enriched from blood (not recorded which). This clonotype was sampled from a man between 60 and 75 years old who had recovered from COVID-19. The chain is built from TRBV7-2 and TRBJ2-7; TRBD2 aligns across 7 bases. This CDR3 is CASSLMSGGPLYEQYF. The DNA of the CDR3 is TGTGCCAGCAGCCTCATGTCGGGGGGACCTCTCTACGAGCAGTACTTC.